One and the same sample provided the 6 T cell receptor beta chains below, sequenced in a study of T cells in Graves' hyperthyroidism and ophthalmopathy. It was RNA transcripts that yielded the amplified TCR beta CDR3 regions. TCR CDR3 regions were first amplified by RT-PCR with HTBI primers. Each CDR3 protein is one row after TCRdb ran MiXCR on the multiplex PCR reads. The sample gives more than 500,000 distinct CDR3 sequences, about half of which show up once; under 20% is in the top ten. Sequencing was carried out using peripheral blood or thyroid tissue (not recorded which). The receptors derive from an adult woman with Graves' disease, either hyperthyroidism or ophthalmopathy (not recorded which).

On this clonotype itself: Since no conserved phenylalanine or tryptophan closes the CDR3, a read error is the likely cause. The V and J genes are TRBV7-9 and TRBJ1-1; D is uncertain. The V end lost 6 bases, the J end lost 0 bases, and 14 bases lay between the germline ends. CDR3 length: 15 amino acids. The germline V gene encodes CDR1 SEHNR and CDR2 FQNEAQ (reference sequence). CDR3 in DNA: TGTGCCAGCAGGTTTGGGCAGACCATGAACACTGAAGCTTTCTCT. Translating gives CASRFGQTMNTEAFS.

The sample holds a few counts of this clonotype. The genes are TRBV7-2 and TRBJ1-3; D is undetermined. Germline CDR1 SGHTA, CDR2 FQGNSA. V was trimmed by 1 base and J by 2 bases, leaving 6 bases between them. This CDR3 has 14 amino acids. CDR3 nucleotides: TGTGCCAGCAGCTTAGGGTCAACTGGAAACACCATATATTTT. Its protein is CASSLGSTGNTIYF.

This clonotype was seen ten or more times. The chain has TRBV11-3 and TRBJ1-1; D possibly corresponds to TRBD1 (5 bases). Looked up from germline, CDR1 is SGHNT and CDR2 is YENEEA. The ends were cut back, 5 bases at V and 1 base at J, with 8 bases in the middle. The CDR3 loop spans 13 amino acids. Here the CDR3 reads CASSPGSNTEAFF. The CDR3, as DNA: TGTGCCAGCAGCCCAGGGTCGAACACTGAAGCTTTCTTT.

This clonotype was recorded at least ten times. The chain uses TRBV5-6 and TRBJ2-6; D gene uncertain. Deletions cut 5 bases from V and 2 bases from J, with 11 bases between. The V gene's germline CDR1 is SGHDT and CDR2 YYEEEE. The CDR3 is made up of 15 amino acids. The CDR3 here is CASSQWVAGANVLTF. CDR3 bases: TGTGCCAGCAGTCAGTGGGTTGCTGGGGCCAACGTCCTGACTTTC.

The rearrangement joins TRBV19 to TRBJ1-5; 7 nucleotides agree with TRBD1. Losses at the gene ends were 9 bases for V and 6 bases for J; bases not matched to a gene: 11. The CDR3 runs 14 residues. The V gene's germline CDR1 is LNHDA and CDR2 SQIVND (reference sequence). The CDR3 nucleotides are TGTGCCAGCACCCAAGGACAGGCCGGTCAGCCCCAGCATTTT. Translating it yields CASTQGQAGQPQHF.

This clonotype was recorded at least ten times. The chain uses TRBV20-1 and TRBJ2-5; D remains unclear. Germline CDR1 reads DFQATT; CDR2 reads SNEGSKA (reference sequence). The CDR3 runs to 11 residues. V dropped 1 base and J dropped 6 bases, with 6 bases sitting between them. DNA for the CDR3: TGCAGTGCTAGAGTGGTGCAGACCCAGTACTTC. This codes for CSARVVQTQYF.